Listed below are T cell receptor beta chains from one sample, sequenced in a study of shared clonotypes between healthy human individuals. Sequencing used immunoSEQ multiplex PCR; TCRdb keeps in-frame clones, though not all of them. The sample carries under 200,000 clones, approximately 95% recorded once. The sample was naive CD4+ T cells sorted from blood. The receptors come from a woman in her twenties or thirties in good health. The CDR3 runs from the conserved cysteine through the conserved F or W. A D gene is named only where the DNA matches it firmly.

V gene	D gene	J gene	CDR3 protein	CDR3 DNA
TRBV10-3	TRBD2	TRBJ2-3	CAIKSDSGNTQYF	TGTGCCATCAAATCCGATAGCGGGAATACGCAGTATTTT
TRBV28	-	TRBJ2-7	CASSRGYEQYF	TGTGCCAGCAGTAGGGGGTACGAGCAGTACTTC
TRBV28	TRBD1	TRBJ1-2	CASSASYPRTGISYGYTF	TGTGCCAGCAGTGCCTCCTACCCGAGGACAGGGATTTCCTACGGCTACACCTTC
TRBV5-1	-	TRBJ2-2	CASSLGTDYTGELFF	TGCGCCAGCAGCTTGGGGACTGACTACACCGGGGAGCTGTTTTTT
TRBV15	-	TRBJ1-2	CATKVGEGPYGYTF	TGTGCCACCAAGGTTGGCGAGGGTCCCTATGGCTACACCTTC
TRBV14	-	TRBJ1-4	CASSRGGANEKLFF	TGTGCCAGCAGCCGTGGGGGGGCTAATGAAAAACTGTTTTTT
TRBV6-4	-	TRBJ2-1	CASSTRNEQFF	TGTGCCAGCAGCACGCGGAATGAGCAGTTCTTC
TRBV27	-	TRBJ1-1	CASSGGTGTEAFF	TGTGCCAGCAGTGGGGGGACGGGCACTGAAGCTTTCTTT
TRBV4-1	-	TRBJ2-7	CASSPRDGHLIYEQYF	TGCGCCAGCAGCCCCAGGGACGGACACCTTATCTACGAGCAGTACTTC
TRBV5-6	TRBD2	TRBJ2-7	CASSYDRTSGYPLGEQYF	TGTGCCAGCAGCTATGACCGGACTAGCGGGTACCCTCTCGGCGAGCAGTACTTC
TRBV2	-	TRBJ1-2	CASSPAYGYTF	TGTGCCAGCAGCCCCGCCTATGGCTACACCTTC
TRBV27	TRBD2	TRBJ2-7	CASSFSLAGAYEQYF	TGTGCCAGCAGTTTTTCACTAGCGGGAGCCTACGAGCAGTACTTC